This TCR beta chain was sequenced during a study of CD8+ T cells in alopecia areata. The wider study: Twice a day, 5 to 10 mg of oral tofacitinib was administered to treated patients. Broader study findings: The presence of one nonresponder keeps the tie between baseline CD8+ expansion and response uncertain. The study found tofacitinib significantly decreased scalp clonality and expanded CD8+ clones among the top 100.

Losses at the gene ends were 5 bases for V and 3 bases for J; bases not matched to a gene: 18. Germline lookup yields CDR1 SEHNR and CDR2 FQNEAQ (reference sequence). This CDR3 contains 18 residues. Extracted RNA was reverse transcribed, and the resulting cDNA served as sequencing template. Measured with immunoSEQ multiplex PCR; TCRdb has only the in-frame clones, and not every one. The table lists about 200,000 clones, around 56% of them singletons. Concerning this clone itself: Its matching antigen is unknown.

Stated treatment: oral pan-JAK inhibitor, 5-10 mg twice daily. The chain carries TRBV7-9 and TRBJ2-5, with 7 nucleotides matching TRBD1. This material consisted of CD4+ T cells sorted from blood, taken at week 4, from a patient treated with tofacitinib. The clonotype was recovered from a human donor with alopecia areata. The CDR3 coding sequence is TGTGCCAGCAGCGCCCGCCGACAGGGTGGTTCGGAGGAAGAGACCCAGTACTTC. It codes for CASSARRQGGSEEETQYF.